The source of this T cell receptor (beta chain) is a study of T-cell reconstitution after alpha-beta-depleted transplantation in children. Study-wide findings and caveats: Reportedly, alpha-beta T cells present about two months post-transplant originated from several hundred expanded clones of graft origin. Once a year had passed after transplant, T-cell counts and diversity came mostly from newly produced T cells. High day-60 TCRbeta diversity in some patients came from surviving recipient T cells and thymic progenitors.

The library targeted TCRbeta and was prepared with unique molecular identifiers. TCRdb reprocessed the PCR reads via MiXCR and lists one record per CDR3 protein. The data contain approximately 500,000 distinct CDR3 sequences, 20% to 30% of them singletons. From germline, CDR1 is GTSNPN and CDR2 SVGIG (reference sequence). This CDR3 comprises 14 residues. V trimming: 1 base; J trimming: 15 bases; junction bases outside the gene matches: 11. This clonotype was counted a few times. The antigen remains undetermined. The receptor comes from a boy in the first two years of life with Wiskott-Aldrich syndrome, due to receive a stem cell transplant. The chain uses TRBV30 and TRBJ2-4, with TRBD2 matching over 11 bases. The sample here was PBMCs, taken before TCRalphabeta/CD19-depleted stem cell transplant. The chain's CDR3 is CAWSGVTSGSPRYF. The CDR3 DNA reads TGTGCCTGGAGTGGGGTAACTAGCGGGAGTCCCAGGTACTTC.